The 15 T cell receptor beta chains given below trace back to one sample, sequenced in a study of blood T cell repertoires in COVID-19. Clones were sequenced by immunoSEQ multiplex PCR, and TCRdb holds only the in-frame ones, with some missing. The sample carries under 550,000 clones, about 90% recorded once. The sequencing input was peripheral blood. Receptors originate from a man aged 18 to 29 with COVID-19, enrolled during active disease.

The J gene is TRBJ1-3, the V gene TRBV27, with D tentatively TRBD1 (6 bases). V was cut by 0 bases and J by 4 bases, with 13 bases left in between. This CDR3 contains 16 residues. CDR1 MNHEY and CDR2 SMNVEV come from the germline V gene (reference sequence). The CDR3 protein is CASSLSWGLGGNTIYF. For the CDR3, the DNA is TGTGCCAGCAGTTTATCGTGGGGGCTAGGAGGAAACACCATATATTTT.

The rearrangement joins TRBV5-4 to TRBJ2-5; weak D call: TRBD2 (5 bases). Germline V gene lookup returns CDR1 SGHNT and CDR2 YYREEE (reference sequence). The CDR3 runs to 14 residues. Between the trimmed V and J ends, which lost 4 bases and 10 bases, there was a span of 20 bases. The CDR3 protein is CASSPPAPEDYQYF. The CDR3 bases are TGTGCCAGCAGCCCCCCAGCACCGGAGGATTACCAGTACTTC.

The chain couples TRBV7-8 to TRBJ2-1, with D perhaps matching TRBD2 (6 bases). Germline assignment: CDR1 SGHVS and CDR2 FQNEAQ. The CDR3 has 16 amino acids. The V gene lost 2 bases and the J gene lost 0 bases, with 11 bases spanning the gap. The CDR3 sequence: CASSLRRESSYNEQFF. The CDR3 nucleotides read TGTGCCAGCAGCTTACGACGGGAGAGCTCCTACAATGAGCAGTTCTTC.

V and J are TRBV9 and TRBJ2-7, with a tentative D call TRBD1 (5 bases). The germline gives CDR1 SGDLS, CDR2 YYNGEE. The V end was cut by 0 bases, the J end by 5 bases, with 9 bases between. The CDR3 has 13 residues. The CDR3 reads CASSVGVGDEQYF. In DNA form, the CDR3 reads TGTGCCAGCAGCGTAGGGGTAGGGGACGAGCAGTACTTC.

The V call is TRBV7-9, the J call TRBJ2-5; TRBD2 matches at 10 bases. Germline CDR1 and CDR2: SEHNR and FQNEAQ (reference sequence). There are 16 residues in the CDR3. V lost 6 bases, J lost 5 bases, and 12 bases stayed unmatched. The CDR3 nucleotides read TGTGCCAGCAGGGACACCGAGCGGGGGGGCGTTGAGACCCAGTACTTC. This sequence encodes CASRDTERGGVETQYF.

V and J are TRBV7-8 and TRBJ1-2, with TRBD1 matching 12 bases. Germline V gene sequence: CDR1 SGHVS, CDR2 FQNEAQ. J gave up 7 bases and V 4 bases, and 10 bases lay outside the gene matches. The CDR3 runs 16 residues. In DNA form, the CDR3 reads TGTGCCAGCAGCTGGACTGCCGGGACAGGGGGCTCTGGCTACACCTTC. It specifies CASSWTAGTGGSGYTF.

J is TRBJ1-4 and V is TRBV19; 8 nucleotides match TRBD1. V shed 4 bases and J 7 bases; nucleotides not matched to a gene: 8. In germline, CDR1 is LNHDA, CDR2 SQIVND (reference sequence). The CDR3 has 15 amino acids. CDR3 bases: TGTGCCAGTAGTAATCAGGGGGCTTGGGGTGAAAAACTGTTTTTT. This codes for CASSNQGAWGEKLFF.

Points on this clone: Other DNA sequences from this sample encode an identical CDR3 as well. DNA for the CDR3: TGTGCCAGCAGCCCCGGGGGCTCTGGAAACACCATATATTTT. Protein sequence: CASSPGGSGNTIYF. The chain recombines TRBV3-1 (or the pseudogene TRBV3-2) with TRBJ1-3; a weak D match, TRBD1 (5 bases). Deletions cut 4 bases from V and 0 bases from J, with 7 bases between. The CDR3 has 14 residues. The V gene's germline CDR1 is LGHDT and CDR2 YNNKEL (reference sequence).

CDR3 amino acids: CATSRDRTGLYEQYF. The CDR3 nucleotides are TGTGCCACCAGCAGAGATCGGACGGGACTCTACGAGCAGTACTTC. V usage is TRBV15 and J usage is TRBJ2-7, with a tentative D call TRBD2 (6 bases). The V and J ends lost 0 bases and 3 bases respectively, with 12 bases between them. The CDR3 extends over 15 amino acids. Per germline, CDR1 LNHNV and CDR2 YYDKDF (reference sequence).

This chain joins TRBV5-6 and TRBJ1-4; D not certain. Germline CDR1 is SGHDT and CDR2 is YYEEEE. V shed 1 base and J shed 8 bases, with 9 bases lying between them. The CDR3 extends over 13 amino acids. The CDR3 nucleotides are TGTGCCAGCAGCTTGCAGGTTCAGGAAAAACTGTTTTTT. This codes for CASSLQVQEKLFF.

In this sample, this clone turned up once. The sample holds other DNA sequences that translate to the same CDR3. This chain joins TRBV18 and TRBJ1-1, with 9 bases matching TRBD1. CDR1 and CDR2 (germline): KGHSH, LQKENI. V shed 6 bases and J 2 bases; nucleotides not matched to a gene: 4. CDR3 length equals 14 residues. CDR3 sequence: CASSPGQGNTEAFF. CDR3 coding DNA: TGTGCCAGCTCTCCGGGACAGGGTAACACTGAAGCTTTCTTT. Full variable domain (outside the CDR3, taken from reference TRBV18 and TRBJ1-1): NAGVMQNPRHLVRRRGQEARLRCSPMKGHSHVYWYRQLPEEGLKFMVYLQKENIIDESGMPKERFSAEFPKEGPSILRIQQVVRGDSAAYFCASSPGQGNTEAFFGQGTRLTVV.

As concerns this clone: Other nucleotide sequences from this sample produce the same CDR3. The genes are TRBV5-4 and TRBJ2-3; a possible D gene is TRBD1 (6 bases). Germline assignment: CDR1 SGHNT and CDR2 YYREEE (reference sequence). V dropped 2 bases and J dropped 1 base, with 8 bases sitting between them. The CDR3 totals 14 residues. The CDR3 DNA sequence: TGTGCCAGCAGCTTCAGGGGTGGCACAGATACGCAGTATTTT. Residues: CASSFRGGTDTQYF.

The chain recombines TRBV5-1 with TRBJ1-5; tentative D call: TRBD1 (5 bases). The CDR3 loop spans 15 amino acids. Deletions cut 0 bases from V and 6 bases from J, with 13 bases between. Germline loops: CDR1 SGHRS, CDR2 YFSETQ. CDR3 sequence reads: CASSLVGARGQPQHF. The CDR3, as DNA: TGCGCCAGCAGCTTGGTAGGGGCTAGGGGTCAGCCCCAGCATTTT.

The chain combines TRBV18 with TRBJ2-1; 9 bases are a match to TRBD1. Germline V lookup: CDR1 KGHSH, CDR2 LQKENI. V was pared by 6 bases and J by 5 bases, with 5 bases of the junction left unmatched. There are 14 residues in the CDR3. CDR3 in amino acids: CASSRDRVNNEQFF. CDR3 in DNA: TGTGCCAGCTCGAGGGACAGGGTAAACAATGAGCAGTTCTTC.

The V call is TRBV9, the J call TRBJ2-2, with a weak D call TRBD2 (6 bases). The V end was cut by 2 bases, the J end by 6 bases, with 11 bases between. Germline-derived CDR1 and CDR2 are SGDLS and YYNGEE. The CDR3 runs 14 residues. The DNA for the CDR3 is TGTGCCAGCAGCGTTGCCGGGGGACCCGGGGAGCTGTTTTTT. Amino acids: CASSVAGGPGELFF.